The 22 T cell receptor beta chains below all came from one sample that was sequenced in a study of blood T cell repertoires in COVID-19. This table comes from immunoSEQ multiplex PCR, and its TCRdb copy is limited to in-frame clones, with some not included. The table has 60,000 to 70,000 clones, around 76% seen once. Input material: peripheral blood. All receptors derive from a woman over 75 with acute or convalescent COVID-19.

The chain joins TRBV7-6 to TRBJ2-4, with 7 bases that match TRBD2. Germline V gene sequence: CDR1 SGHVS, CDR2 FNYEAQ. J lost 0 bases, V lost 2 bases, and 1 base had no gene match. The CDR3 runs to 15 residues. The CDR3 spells CASSLSSGAKNIQYF. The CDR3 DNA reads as TGTGCCAGCAGCTTATCTAGCGGAGCCAAAAACATTCAGTACTTC.

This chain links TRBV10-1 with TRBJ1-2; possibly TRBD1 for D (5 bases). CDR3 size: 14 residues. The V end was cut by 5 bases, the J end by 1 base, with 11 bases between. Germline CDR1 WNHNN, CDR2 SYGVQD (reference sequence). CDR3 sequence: CASSPQGYNYGYTF. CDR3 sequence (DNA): TGCGCCAGCAGTCCCCAGGGATATAACTATGGCTACACCTTC.

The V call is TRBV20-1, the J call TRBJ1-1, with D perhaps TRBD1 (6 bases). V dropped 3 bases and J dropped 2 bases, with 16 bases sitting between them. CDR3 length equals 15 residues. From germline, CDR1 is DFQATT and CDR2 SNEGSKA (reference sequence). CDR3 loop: CSASPGGETNTEAFF. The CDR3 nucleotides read TGCAGTGCTAGTCCGGGGGGCGAGACCAACACTGAAGCTTTCTTT.

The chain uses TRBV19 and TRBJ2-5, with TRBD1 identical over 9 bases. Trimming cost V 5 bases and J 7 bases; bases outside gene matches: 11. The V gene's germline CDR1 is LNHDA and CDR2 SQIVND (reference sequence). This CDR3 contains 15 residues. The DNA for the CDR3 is TGTGCCAGTAGTGGCGGGACAGGGTTGCAGGTGACCCAGTACTTC. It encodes CASSGGTGLQVTQYF.

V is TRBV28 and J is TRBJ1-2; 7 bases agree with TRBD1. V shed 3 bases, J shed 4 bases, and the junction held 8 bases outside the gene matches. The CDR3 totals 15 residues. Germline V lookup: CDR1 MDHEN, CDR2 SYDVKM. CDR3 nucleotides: TGTGCCAGCAGTTTCACAGGGGTGACTAGCTATGGCTACACCTTC. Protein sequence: CASSFTGVTSYGYTF.

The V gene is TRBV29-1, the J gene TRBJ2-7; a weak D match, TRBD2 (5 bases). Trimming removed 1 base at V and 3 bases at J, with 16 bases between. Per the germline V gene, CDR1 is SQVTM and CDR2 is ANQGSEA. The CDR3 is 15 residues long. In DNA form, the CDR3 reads TGCAGCGTTGAAGCGGGGTCAATAAACGGCTACGAGCAGTACTTC. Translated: CSVEAGSINGYEQYF.

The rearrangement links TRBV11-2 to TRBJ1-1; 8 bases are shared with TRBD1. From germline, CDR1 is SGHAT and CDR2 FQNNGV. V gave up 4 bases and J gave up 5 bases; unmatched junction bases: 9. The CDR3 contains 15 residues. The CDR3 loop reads CASSSQTGARTEAFF. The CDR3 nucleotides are TGTGCCAGCAGCTCGCAGACAGGGGCGAGGACTGAAGCTTTCTTT.

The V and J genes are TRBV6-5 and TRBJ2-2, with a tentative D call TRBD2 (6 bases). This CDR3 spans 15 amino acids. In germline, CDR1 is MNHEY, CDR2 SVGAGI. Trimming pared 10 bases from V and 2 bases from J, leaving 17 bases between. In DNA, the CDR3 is TGTGCCACCACCCATGGGGGGTCTAACACCGGGGAGCTGTTTTTT. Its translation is CATTHGGSNTGELFF.

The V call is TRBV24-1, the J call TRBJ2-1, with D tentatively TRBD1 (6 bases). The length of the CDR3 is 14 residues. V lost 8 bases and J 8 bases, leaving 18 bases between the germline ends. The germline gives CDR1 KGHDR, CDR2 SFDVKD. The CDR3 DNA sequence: TGTGCCACCACCCCAGGGGCAGGTGGGGATGAGCAGTTCTTC. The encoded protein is CATTPGAGGDEQFF.

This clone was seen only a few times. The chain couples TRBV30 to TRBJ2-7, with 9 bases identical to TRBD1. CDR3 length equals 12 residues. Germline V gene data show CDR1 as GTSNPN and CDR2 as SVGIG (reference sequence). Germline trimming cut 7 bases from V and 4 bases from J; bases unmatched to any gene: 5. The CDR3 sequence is CASSGTGYEQYF. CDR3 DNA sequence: TGTGCCTCGTCCGGGACAGGGTACGAGCAGTACTTC. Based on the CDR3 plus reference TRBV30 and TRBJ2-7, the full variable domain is SQTIHQWPATLVQPVGSPLSLECTVEGTSNPNLYWYRQAAGRGLQLLFYSVGIGQISSEVPQNLSASRPQDRQFILSSKKLLLSDSGFYLCASSGTGYEQYFGPGTRLTVT.

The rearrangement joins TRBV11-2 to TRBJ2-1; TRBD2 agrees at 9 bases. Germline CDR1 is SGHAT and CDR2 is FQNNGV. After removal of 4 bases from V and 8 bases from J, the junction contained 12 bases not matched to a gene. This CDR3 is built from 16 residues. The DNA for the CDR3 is TGTGCCAGCAGCTCCTATCCCCAGGGACTAGCCCATGAGCAGTTCTTC. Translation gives CASSSYPQGLAHEQFF.

CDR3 amino acids: CASSRNDRALAKNIQYF. The CDR3, as DNA: TGTGCCAGCAGCCGGAATGACAGAGCACTAGCCAAAAACATTCAGTACTTC. This chain joins TRBV7-8 and TRBJ2-4, with a tentative D call TRBD1 (5 bases). Germline loops: CDR1 SGHVS, CDR2 FQNEAQ. Trimming pared 5 bases from V and 0 bases from J, leaving 17 bases between. CDR3 length equals 17 residues.

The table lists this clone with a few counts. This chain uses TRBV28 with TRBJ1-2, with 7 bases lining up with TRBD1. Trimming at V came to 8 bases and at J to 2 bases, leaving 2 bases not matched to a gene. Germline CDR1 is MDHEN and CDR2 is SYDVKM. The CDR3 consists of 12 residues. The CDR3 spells CASGQVNYGYTF. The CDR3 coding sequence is TGTGCCAGCGGACAGGTAAACTATGGCTACACCTTC.

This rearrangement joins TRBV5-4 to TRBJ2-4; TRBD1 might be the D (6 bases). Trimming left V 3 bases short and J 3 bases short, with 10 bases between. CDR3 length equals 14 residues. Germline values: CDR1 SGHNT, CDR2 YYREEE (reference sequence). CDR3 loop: CASSYVDSKNIQYF. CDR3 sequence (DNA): TGTGCCAGCAGCTACGTGGACAGCAAAAACATTCAGTACTTC.

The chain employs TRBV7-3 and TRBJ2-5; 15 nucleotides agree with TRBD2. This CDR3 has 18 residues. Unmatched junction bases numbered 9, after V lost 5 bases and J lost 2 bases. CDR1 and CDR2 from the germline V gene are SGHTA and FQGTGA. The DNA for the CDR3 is TGTGCCAGCAGCCTGGGACTAGCGGGAGGTAGAGGACAAGAGACCCAGTACTTC. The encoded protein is CASSLGLAGGRGQETQYF.

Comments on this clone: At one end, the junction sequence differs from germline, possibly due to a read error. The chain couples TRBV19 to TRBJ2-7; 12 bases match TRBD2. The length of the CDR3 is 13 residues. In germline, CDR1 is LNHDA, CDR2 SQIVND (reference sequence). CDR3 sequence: CASRVGLAGPPMF. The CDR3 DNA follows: TGTGCCAGTAGGGTCGGACTAGCGGGACCACCCATGTTC.

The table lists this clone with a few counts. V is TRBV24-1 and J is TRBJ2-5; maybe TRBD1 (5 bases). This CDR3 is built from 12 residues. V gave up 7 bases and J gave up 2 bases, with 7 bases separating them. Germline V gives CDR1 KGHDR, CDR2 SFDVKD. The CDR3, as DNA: TGTGCCACCAGGGACACACAAGAGACCCAGTACTTC. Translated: CATRDTQETQYF.

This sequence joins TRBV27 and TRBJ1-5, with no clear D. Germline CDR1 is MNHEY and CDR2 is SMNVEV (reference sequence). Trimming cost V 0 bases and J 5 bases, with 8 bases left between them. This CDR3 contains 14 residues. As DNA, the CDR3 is TGTGCCAGCAGTTTATCCTGGGCCGATCAGCCCCAGCATTTT. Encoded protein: CASSLSWADQPQHF.

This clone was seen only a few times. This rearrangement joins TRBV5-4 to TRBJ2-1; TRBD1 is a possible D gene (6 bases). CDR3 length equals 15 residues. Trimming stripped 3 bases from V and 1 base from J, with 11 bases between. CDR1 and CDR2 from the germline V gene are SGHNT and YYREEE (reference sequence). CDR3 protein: CASSSDRNSYNEQFF. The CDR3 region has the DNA TGTGCCAGCAGCTCCGACAGGAATTCCTACAATGAGCAGTTCTTC.

The CDR3 region has the DNA TGCGCCAGCAGCTCAGGACAGGGGTACAGGGAGCTGTTTTTT. Encoded protein: CASSSGQGYRELFF. This chain joins TRBV5-1 and TRBJ2-2, with 9 bases fitting TRBD1. The CDR3 has 14 residues. CDR1 and CDR2 (germline): SGHRS, YFSETQ. Germline trimming cut 3 bases from V and 9 bases from J; bases unmatched to any gene: 6.

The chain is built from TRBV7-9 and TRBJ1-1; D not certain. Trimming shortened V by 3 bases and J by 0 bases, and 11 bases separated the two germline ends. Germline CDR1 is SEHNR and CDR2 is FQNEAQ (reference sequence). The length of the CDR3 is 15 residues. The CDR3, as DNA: TGTGCCAGCAGCTTTACCTCTCACATGAACACTGAAGCTTTCTTT. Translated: CASSFTSHMNTEAFF.

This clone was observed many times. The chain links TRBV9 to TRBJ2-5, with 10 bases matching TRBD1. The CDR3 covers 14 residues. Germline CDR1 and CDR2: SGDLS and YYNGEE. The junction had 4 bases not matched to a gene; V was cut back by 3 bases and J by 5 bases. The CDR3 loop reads CASSGQGAGETQYF. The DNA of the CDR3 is TGTGCCAGCAGCGGACAGGGGGCAGGTGAGACCCAGTACTTC. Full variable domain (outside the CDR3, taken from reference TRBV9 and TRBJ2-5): DSGVTQTPKHLITATGQRVTLRCSPRSGDLSVYWYQQSLDQGLQFLIQYYNGEERAKGNILERFSAQQFPDLHSELNLSSLELGDSALYFCASSGQGAGETQYFGPGTRLLVL.